This T cell receptor (beta chain) was profiled in a study of T cell responses to AZD1222 COVID-19 vaccine (dated by TCRdb to the early 2020s). Describing the broader study: TCR sequencing covered fewer than 250 trial participants: 200 to 220 given two doses of AZD1222 and around 25 given two doses of MenACWY control vaccine. Trial participants were enrolled by age into 18-55, 56-69 and 70-plus year subgroups, with roughly 160, 29 and 62 TCR-sequenced participants respectively.

The CDR3 runs 13 residues from the cysteine to the phenylalanine. Of the read, only the CDR3 DNA is kept; its 39 bases are in frame from base 1. The germline V gene supplies CDR1 SGHTA and CDR2 FQGTGA. Deletion took 4 bases off V and 5 bases off J, with a span of 8 bases between the germline ends. Study-level results and caveats: After two AZD1222 doses, both the breadth and the depth of spike-specific TCRs were significantly higher than at day 0 and than in MenACWY recipients. Conclusions about previously exposed vaccinees are limited, since just a handful of AZD1222 recipients were seropositive for SARS-CoV-2 at baseline. In the small 56-69-year group, the increase in depth fell short of significance, most likely because of low power. Epitopes outside the regions mutated in the B.1.351 and B.1.1.7 variants were reportedly recognized by nearly half of the unique spike-specific TCRs. The whole spike protein was spanned by vaccine-associated CD4 TCRs, and dominant responses were seen in regions 160-218 and 743-854. Because no samples from the day 14 peak response were available, repertoires could be characterized only after the peak T cell response. Participants were mostly white British, with more females than males. The authors suggested clonal diversity may have been underestimated.

The CDR3 regions of human TCRbeta chains were analyzed by immunosequencing. The authors processed their data as follows. Repertoire TCRs were matched against a reference library of SARS-CoV-2-specific TCRs generated with the MIRA antigen-specificity platform. Breadth meant the fraction of unique TCRs that were SARS-CoV-2-associated, whereas depth meant the fraction of total T cells that were SARS-CoV-2-associated. Using the MIRA data, each spike-specific TCR was assigned both to the spike region to which the TCR was reactive and to a CD4 or CD8 class. Log10-transformed breadth and depth values were compared by one-way ANOVA with Sidak's multiple comparisons tests. The table comes from immuneACCESS by way of TCRdb, which keeps in-frame sequences with V and J called. Part of the clones is missing from these tables; in studies checked, under half for an unresolved V gene and the rest for unknown reasons. V and J calls and clone size come straight from that table; D and trimming were deduced from the DNA. This sample gives about 150,000 clones in total; around 85% of them show up just once. Jointly, the top ten make up about 5.1% of the sample.

About this clone: Its antigen remains unidentified. Per-base qualities were not stored, and no clone one base away is much larger.

The time point label corresponds to: baseline before first vaccination. The treatment or condition label, read with the paper, signifies: meningococcal conjugate vaccine given as trial control. Vaccinee samples were obtained from the UK trials COV001 and COV002, which included a single-blind randomized controlled phase 2/3 trial of AZD1222 (ChAdOx1 nCoV-19) in healthy adults. For TCRbeta chain sequencing, PBMC samples were collected from trial participants at day 0 and at day 28 after the second dose. Here the sequenced sample was peripheral blood, taken on day 0 of MenACWY control vaccination. This TCR was recovered from an adult in good health. The V gene is TRBV7-3 and the J gene is TRBJ2-2, with the D gene call left open. In nucleotide form, the sequence is TGTGCCAGCAGCTCCGCCAGGACCGGGGAGCTGTTTTTT. This yields the protein CASSSARTGELFF.